The 17 T cell receptor beta chains in this list originate from one sample, sequenced in a study of T cell clusters in autoimmune cytopenias (dated by TCRdb to about 2019). TCRdb shows the sequencer as Illumina MiSeq. Multiplex PCR with a touch-down protocol amplified TRB rearrangements, with the TRB-A and TRB-B primer pools combined in a single tube. Based on TCRdb reprocessing of the reads, there is one entry per CDR3 protein sequence, and DNA is missing. For this sample, the table gives under 9,000 distinct CDR3 sequences. The leading ten clones occupy 3.5% to 4.5% of the sample. Per sample, roughly 250 ng of peripheral blood genomic DNA, tens of thousands of genome equivalents, was used for TRB amplification. The source material was peripheral blood. These TCRs come from a human donor with an autoimmune cytopenia or autoimmune hepatitis (not recorded which).

The chain is built from TRBV20-1 and TRBJ2-3; there is no DNA to check the TCRdb D call of TRBD2. The length of the CDR3 is 16 residues. Germline values: CDR1 DFQATT, CDR2 SNEGSKA (reference sequence). The CDR3 reads CSADPEGGGATDTQYF.

By frequency, this clonotype is medium-sized (0.01 to 0.1%). The chain recombines TRBV6-5 with TRBJ2-7; TCRdb's D call, TRBD1, is unchecked because there is no DNA. The CDR3 has 15 amino acids. Per germline, CDR1 MNHEY and CDR2 SVGAGI. CDR3 region: CASSQRDSISYEQYF.

The V call is TRBV20-1, the J call TRBJ2-6; lacking DNA, the TRBD1 call made by TCRdb goes unchecked. Germline V gene sequence: CDR1 DFQATT, CDR2 SNEGSKA (reference sequence). CDR3 length: 16 residues. The CDR3 protein is CSAEAGSYSGANVLTF.

This clonotype counts as medium-sized by frequency. The CDR3 protein is CSVESVDVTGTTYEQYF. The J gene is TRBJ2-7, the V gene TRBV29-1; the D call of TRBD1 rests on TCRdb alone, since no DNA is present to check it. Germline assignment: CDR1 SQVTM and CDR2 ANQGSEA. CDR3 length equals 17 residues.

This clonotype is deemed medium-sized (0.01 to 0.1%) by its frequency. The chain uses TRBV29-1 and TRBJ2-3. The CDR3 is 14 amino acids. Germline V gene lookup returns CDR1 SQVTM and CDR2 ANQGSEA. The CDR3 here is CSVEEGASTDTQYF.

Considering frequency, this clonotype is medium-sized. The chain carries TRBV29-1 and TRBJ1-1; the TCRdb call, TRBD1, lacks DNA for checking. CDR3 length: 15 amino acids. CDR1 is SQVTM, CDR2 ANQGSEA, per germline. Here the CDR3 reads CSVDGTGGGYTEAFF.

This chain links TRBV14 with TRBJ2-1. The germline CDR1 and CDR2 sequences are SGHDN and FVKESK. The CDR3 is 14 residues long. This CDR3 reads CASSQVHSYNEQFF.

This clonotype is called medium-sized (0.01 to 0.1%) based on its frequency. The chain uses TRBV15 and TRBJ2-1; TCRdb's D call, TRBD1, is unchecked because there is no DNA. Germline V gene sequence: CDR1 LNHNV, CDR2 YYDKDF (reference sequence). This CDR3 spans 18 amino acids. CDR3 protein: CATNPPPFPGGPYNEQFF.

The gene calls are TRBV19 and TRBJ2-4; the D call from TCRdb, TRBD2, cannot be confirmed without DNA. This CDR3 region has 19 residues. The germline gives CDR1 LNHDA, CDR2 SQIVND (reference sequence). The CDR3: CASSIKATSGEIAKNIQYF. Together with reference TRBV19 and TRBJ2-4, the CDR3 gives the full variable domain: DGGITQSPKYLFRKEGQNVTLSCEQNLNHDAMYWYRQDPGQGLRLIYYSQIVNDFQKGDIAEGYSVSREKKESFPLTVTSAQKNPTAFYLCASSIKATSGEIAKNIQYFGAGTRLSVL.

In terms of frequency, this clonotype is medium-sized. The chain links TRBV18 to TRBJ2-1; the TRBD2 assignment by TCRdb is unverifiable without DNA. The CDR3 length is 16 residues. Germline CDR1 is KGHSH and CDR2 is LQKENI. CDR3 residues: CASSATIAGGRDEQFF.

V usage is TRBV20-1 and J usage is TRBJ1-1; TCRdb returns TRBD1, unconfirmable since there is no DNA. Germline CDR1 is DFQATT and CDR2 is SNEGSKA (reference sequence). The CDR3 consists of 13 residues. CDR3 region: CSAYRGRNTEAFF.

The chain is built from TRBV24-1 and TRBJ2-2. Germline V gives CDR1 KGHDR, CDR2 SFDVKD. This CDR3 is built from 16 residues. This CDR3 reads CATSDLNGANTGELFF.

This clonotype is medium-sized by frequency. The chain recombines TRBV19 with TRBJ1-6. This CDR3 region has 13 residues. The germline gives CDR1 LNHDA, CDR2 SQIVND (reference sequence). The CDR3 loop is CASSSLMGSPLHF.

This clonotype shows up as medium-sized (0.01 to 0.1%) by frequency. The gene calls are TRBV6-5 and TRBJ2-3; the D call from TCRdb, TRBD1, cannot be confirmed without DNA. CDR3 length: 16 residues. CDR1 MNHEY and CDR2 SVGAGI come from the germline V gene. The CDR3: CASSYLSGGRKDTQYF.

The chain is built from TRBV27 and TRBJ2-7. The CDR3 runs 14 residues. The germline V gene encodes CDR1 MNHEY and CDR2 SMNVEV (reference sequence). The CDR3 loop reads CASSFNWDSYEQYF.

This clonotype shows up as medium-sized by frequency. The chain recombines TRBV19 with TRBJ2-5; lacking DNA, the TRBD2 call made by TCRdb goes unchecked. This CDR3 has 16 amino acids. Germline V CDR1 and CDR2: LNHDA, SQIVND (reference sequence). The chain's CDR3 is CASSIVGSGGIETQYF.

CDR3 sequence: CASSEASTGELFF. V is TRBV6-2 or TRBV6-3 and J is TRBJ2-2. Germline V CDR1 and CDR2: MNHEY, SVGEGT. The CDR3 length is 13 residues.